The 4 T cell receptor beta chains listed next were all sequenced from one sample in a study of T cell responses to AZD1222 COVID-19 vaccine. The method was immunoSEQ multiplex PCR; TCRdb's version includes in-frame clones alone and lacks a portion of them. The table has roughly 67,000 clones, about nine tenths seen once. Sequences were derived from peripheral blood, sampled on day 0 of AZD1222 vaccination. The receptors were gathered from an adult in good health.

This clone was seen just once. The V gene is TRBV7-2, the J gene TRBJ1-6, with 10 bases fitting TRBD1. V dropped 2 bases and J dropped 3; count of bases not matched to a gene: 10. This CDR3 spans 19 amino acids. CDR1 is SGHTA and CDR2 is FQGNSA in the germline V gene. In DNA form, the CDR3 reads TGTGCCAGCAGCTTAAAGGGGCCCGGGACAGGGGACTATAATTCACCCCTCCACTTT. It is translated as CASSLKGPGTGDYNSPLHF.

This clone was seen only a few times. The chain combines TRBV19 with TRBJ2-5, with TRBD2 matching over 9 bases. V was clipped by 1 base and J by 6 bases; unmatched bases: 9. There are 16 residues in the CDR3. Germline CDR1 is LNHDA and CDR2 is SQIVND (reference sequence). In DNA form, the CDR3 reads TGTGCCAGTAGTATAGGATTTCGGGCGGGAGGGAAGACCCAGTACTTC. It codes for CASSIGFRAGGKTQYF.

The gene calls are TRBV4-1 and TRBJ1-2; D gene unclear. With 1 base removed from V and 0 bases from J, the gap between germline ends came to 9 bases. Germline V lookup: CDR1 MGHRA, CDR2 YSYEKL. The CDR3 is 15 residues long. The CDR3: CASSQVRTANYGYTF. The CDR3 DNA reads TGCGCCAGCAGCCAAGTGCGGACGGCTAACTATGGCTACACCTTC.

The chain uses TRBV11-2 and TRBJ2-7, with D possibly TRBD2 on 5 matching bases. The CDR3 spans 15 residues. In germline, CDR1 is SGHAT, CDR2 FQNNGV. Trimming took 5 bases from V and 3 from J, leaving 17 bases between them. The CDR3 DNA sequence: TGTGCCAGCAGCACCCGCATCGGACGGGACTACGAGCAGTACTTC. Its translation: CASSTRIGRDYEQYF.